This T cell receptor (beta chain) was profiled in a study of identical twins. Study-level results: Less excess twin sharing appeared in beta out-of-frame sequences. In drawing conclusions, the study used cross-sectional statistical analysis and did not follow the same donors.

Remarks on this clonotype: The antigen remains undetermined.

Unique molecular identifiers were present on the cDNA, and a universal primer site came from template switching. TCRdb passed the 5' RACE reads through MiXCR, listing each CDR3 protein once. The sample holds nearly 900,000 distinct CDR3 sequences; 9% to 15% are singletons and the top ten take 1.5% to 2%. This CDR3 contains 13 residues. V was trimmed by 8 bases and J by 2 bases, leaving 13 bases between them. CDR1 and CDR2 (germline): MGHDK, SYGVNS. These data were likewise used in another study, on yellow fever vaccine responses in identical twins.

This chain links TRBV25-1 with TRBJ2-7, with D perhaps TRBD2 (7 bases). Input material: PBMCs. The sequence was collected from a woman aged 18-30 years in good health. CDR3 bases: TGTGCCAGCGGGGGGGCCCCTACCTACGAGCAGTACTTC. This sequence encodes CASGGAPTYEQYF.